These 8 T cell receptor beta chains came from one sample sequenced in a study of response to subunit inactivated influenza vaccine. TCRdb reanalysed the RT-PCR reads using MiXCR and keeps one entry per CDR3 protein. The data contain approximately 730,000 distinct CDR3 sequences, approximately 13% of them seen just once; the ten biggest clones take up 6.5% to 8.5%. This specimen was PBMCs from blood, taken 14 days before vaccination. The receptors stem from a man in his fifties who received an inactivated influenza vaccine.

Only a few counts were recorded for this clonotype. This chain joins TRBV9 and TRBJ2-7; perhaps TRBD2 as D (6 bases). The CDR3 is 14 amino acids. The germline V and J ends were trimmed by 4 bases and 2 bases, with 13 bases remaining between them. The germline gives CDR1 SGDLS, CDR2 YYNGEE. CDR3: CASSRGTSTYEQYF. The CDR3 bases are TGTGCCAGCAGCCGGGGGACGTCGACCTACGAGCAGTACTTC.

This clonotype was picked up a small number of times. The CDR3 DNA sequence: TGTGCCAGCAGTTACGGGGACAGGGGGCTTTATCAGCCCCAGCATTTT. It codes for CASSYGDRGLYQPQHF. The V and J genes are TRBV6-2 or TRBV6-3 and TRBJ1-5; 12 positions match TRBD1. Per germline, CDR1 MNHEY and CDR2 SVGEGT. V dropped 2 bases and J dropped 5; count of bases not matched to a gene: 4. The CDR3 runs 16 residues.

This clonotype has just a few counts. The chain's CDR3 is CATSRDRFSSSEAFF. CDR3 DNA: TGTGCCACCAGCAGAGATCGTTTTTCCAGTTCTGAAGCTTTCTTT. The gene calls are TRBV15 and TRBJ1-1; D uncertain. Germline V gene lookup returns CDR1 LNHNV and CDR2 YYDKDF (reference sequence). Trimming removed 0 bases from V and 6 bases from J, with 14 bases in between. The CDR3 is made up of 15 amino acids.

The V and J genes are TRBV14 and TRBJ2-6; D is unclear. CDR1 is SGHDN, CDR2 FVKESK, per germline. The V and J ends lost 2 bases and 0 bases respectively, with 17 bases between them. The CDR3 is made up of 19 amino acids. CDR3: CASSQLGGDQSSGANVLTF. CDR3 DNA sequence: TGTGCCAGCAGCCAATTGGGCGGTGACCAGAGCTCTGGGGCCAACGTCCTGACTTTC.

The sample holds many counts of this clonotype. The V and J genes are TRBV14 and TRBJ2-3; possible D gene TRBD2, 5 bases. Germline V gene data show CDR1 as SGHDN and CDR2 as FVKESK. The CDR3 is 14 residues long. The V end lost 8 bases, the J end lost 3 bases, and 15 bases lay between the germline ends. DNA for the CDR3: TGTGCCAGCGCATCCACGGAGGCAACAGATACGCAGTATTTT. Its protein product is CASASTEATDTQYF.

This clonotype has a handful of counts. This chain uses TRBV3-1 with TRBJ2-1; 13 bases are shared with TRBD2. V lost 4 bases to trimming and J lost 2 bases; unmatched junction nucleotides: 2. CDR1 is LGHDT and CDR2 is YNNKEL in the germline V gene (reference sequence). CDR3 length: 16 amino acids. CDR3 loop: CASSLTSGGAYNEQFF. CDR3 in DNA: TGTGCCAGCAGCCTAACTAGCGGGGGGGCCTACAATGAGCAGTTCTTC.

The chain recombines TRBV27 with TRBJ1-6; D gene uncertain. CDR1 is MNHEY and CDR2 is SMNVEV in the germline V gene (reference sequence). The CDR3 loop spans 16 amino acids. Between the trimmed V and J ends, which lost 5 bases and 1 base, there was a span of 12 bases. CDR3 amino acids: CASSPLVGSYNSPLHF. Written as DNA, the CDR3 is TGTGCCAGCAGTCCCCTTGTCGGTTCCTATAATTCACCCCTCCACTTT.

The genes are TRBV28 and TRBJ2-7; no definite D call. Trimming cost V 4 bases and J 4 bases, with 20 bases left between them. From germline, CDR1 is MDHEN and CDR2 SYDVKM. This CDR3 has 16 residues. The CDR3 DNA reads TGTGCCAGCAGTTACCCTCGGCGGCTGTTGAGGTACGAGCAGTACTTC. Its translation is CASSYPRRLLRYEQYF.